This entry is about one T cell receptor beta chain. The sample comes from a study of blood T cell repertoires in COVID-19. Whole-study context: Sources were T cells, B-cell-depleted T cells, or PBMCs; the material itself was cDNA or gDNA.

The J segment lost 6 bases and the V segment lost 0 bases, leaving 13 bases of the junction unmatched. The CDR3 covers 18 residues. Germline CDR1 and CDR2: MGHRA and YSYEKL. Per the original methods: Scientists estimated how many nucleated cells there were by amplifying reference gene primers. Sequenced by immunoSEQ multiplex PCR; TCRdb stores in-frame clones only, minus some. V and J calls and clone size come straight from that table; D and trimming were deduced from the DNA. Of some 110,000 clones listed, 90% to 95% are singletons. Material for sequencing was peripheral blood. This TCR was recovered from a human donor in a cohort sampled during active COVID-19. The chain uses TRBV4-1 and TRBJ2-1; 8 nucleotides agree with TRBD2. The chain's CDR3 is CASSQEQLAVPLGNEQFF. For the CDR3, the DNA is TGCGCCAGCAGCCAAGAGCAACTAGCGGTCCCGTTGGGCAATGAGCAGTTCTTC.